Listed here are 9 T cell receptor beta chains from one sample, sequenced in a study of T cell changes during pregnancy in multiple sclerosis. Measured with immunoSEQ multiplex PCR; TCRdb has only the in-frame clones, and not every one. The table records around 65,000 clones, approximately 86% of them present only once. The sample in question was peripheral blood, obtained in the first trimester of pregnancy. The receptor set was obtained from a female donor with multiple sclerosis, enrolled in a pregnancy study.

In this sample, this clone turned up once. The V call is TRBV6-1, the J call TRBJ1-5, with D possibly TRBD1 on 5 matching bases. Germline CDR1 reads MNHNS; CDR2 reads SASEGT. V shed 3 bases and J shed 2 bases, with 11 bases lying between them. This CDR3 is 15 amino acids long. This CDR3 is CASSDQQGGNQPQHF. CDR3 bases: TGTGCCAGCAGTGACCAGCAGGGTGGCAATCAGCCCCAGCATTTT.

V is TRBV30 and J is TRBJ2-1; TRBD2 agrees at 8 bases. The CDR3 consists of 19 residues. J gave up 5 bases and V 5 bases, and 23 bases lay outside the gene matches. CDR1 is GTSNPN and CDR2 is SVGIG in the germline V gene (reference sequence). The DNA for the CDR3 is TGTGCCTGGGGGGGCAGCATAGCGGGATATCCAAGCTATCACAATGAGCAGTTCTTC. It codes for CAWGGSIAGYPSYHNEQFF.

This sequence joins TRBV4-2 and TRBJ2-7; D is possibly TRBD2 (7 bases). The CDR3 is made up of 13 amino acids. Between the trimmed V and J ends, which lost 3 bases and 5 bases, there was a span of 11 bases. Germline-derived CDR1 and CDR2 are LGHNA and YNFKEQ. CDR3 in amino acids: CASSHRGADEQYF. The CDR3 DNA reads TGTGCCAGCAGCCACCGGGGGGCCGACGAGCAGTACTTC.

V usage is TRBV27 and J usage is TRBJ2-1, with D maybe TRBD2 (5 bases). This CDR3 is built from 16 residues. Germline V gene data show CDR1 as MNHEY and CDR2 as SMNVEV (reference sequence). V lost 3 bases to trimming and J lost 4 bases, with 16 bases between them. CDR3 coding DNA: TGTGCCAGCAGTTTCCAAGGACTGCCCGGATACAATGAGCAGTTCTTC. Protein product: CASSFQGLPGYNEQFF.

V is TRBV28 and J is TRBJ2-3; TRBD2 agrees at 7 bases. The length of the CDR3 is 14 residues. Trimming took 5 bases from V and 2 from J; bases not matched to a gene: 4. Germline loops: CDR1 MDHEN, CDR2 SYDVKM. The DNA for the CDR3 is TGTGCCAGCAGTCGACTAGCAGCCACAGATACGCAGTATTTT. As protein: CASSRLAATDTQYF.

The chain is built from TRBV5-1 and TRBJ2-1; 7 bases fit TRBD2. This CDR3 contains 18 residues. Germline assignment: CDR1 SGHRS and CDR2 YFSETQ. V shed 1 base, J shed 7 bases, and the junction held 17 bases outside the gene matches. The CDR3 DNA follows: TGCGCCAGCAGCTTGCCGCCACCTAGCGGTAGCTCCCCTAATGAGCAGTTCTTC. As protein: CASSLPPPSGSSPNEQFF.

The chain is built from TRBV28 and TRBJ2-3, with TRBD2 identical over 7 bases. Germline trimming cut 3 bases from V and 2 bases from J; bases unmatched to any gene: 5. CDR1 and CDR2 from the germline V gene are MDHEN and SYDVKM. The CDR3 length is 15 residues. CDR3 sequence: CASSLRDYYTDTQYF. In DNA form, the CDR3 reads TGTGCCAGCAGTTTGCGGGACTACTACACAGATACGCAGTATTTT.

V usage is TRBV6-4 and J usage is TRBJ2-2, with D possibly TRBD2 on 6 matching bases. Deletions cut 6 bases from V and 3 bases from J, with 14 bases between. The CDR3 covers 15 residues. Germline V gene lookup returns CDR1 MRHNA and CDR2 SNTAGT. CDR3 bases: TGTGCCAGCAGGGACACGACGGGGGACACCGGGGAGCTGTTTTTT. This codes for CASRDTTGDTGELFF.

The V and J genes are TRBV19 and TRBJ1-3; a possible D gene is TRBD1 (6 bases). The CDR3 has 14 amino acids. The V and J ends lost 8 bases and 8 bases respectively, with 19 bases between them. The germline V gene encodes CDR1 LNHDA and CDR2 SQIVND (reference sequence). The CDR3 coding sequence is TGTGCCAGTGGACAGCTAAACAAGAGGGACACCATATATTTT. Protein: CASGQLNKRDTIYF.